The 29 T cell receptor beta chains reported below all come from one sample, sequenced in a study of blood T cell repertoires in COVID-19. TCRdb's copy holds only in-frame clones and misses some; the assay was immunoSEQ multiplex PCR. This sample has over 150,000 clones, with more than 80% found just once. Sequencing used PBMCs or T cells enriched from blood (not recorded which). The receptors derive from a man aged 35-49 years who had recovered from COVID-19.

The chain recombines TRBV2 with TRBJ2-3, with D perhaps TRBD2 (6 bases). Trimming took off 6 bases at V and 4 bases at J, with 14 bases between the two ends. The CDR3 is 14 amino acids. Per germline, CDR1 SNHLY and CDR2 FYNNEI. CDR3: CASSLRGSSDTQYF. The CDR3 nucleotides read TGTGCCAGCAGCCTTCGGGGGAGCTCAGATACGCAGTATTTT.

This clone was observed a single time. This chain joins TRBV27 and TRBJ1-4, with TRBD1 identical over 7 bases. V lost 6 bases to trimming and J lost 7 bases; unmatched junction nucleotides: 11. CDR1 is MNHEY and CDR2 is SMNVEV in the germline V gene (reference sequence). The CDR3 has 15 residues. The DNA of the CDR3 is TGTGCCAGCAGAGCCGACAGGGAGCTTAGTGAAAAACTGTTTTTT. Its protein is CASRADRELSEKLFF.

The V call is TRBV3-1 (or the pseudogene TRBV3-2), the J call TRBJ2-7, with 7 positions matching TRBD1. Trimming cost V 4 bases and J 3 bases; bases outside gene matches: 6. Looked up from germline, CDR1 is LGHDT and CDR2 is YNNKEL (reference sequence). The length of the CDR3 is 14 residues. CDR3 DNA: TGTGCCAGCAGCCCACAGGGGCGAATCTACGAGCAGTACTTC. Protein product: CASSPQGRIYEQYF.

DNA for the CDR3: TGCGCCAGCAGCTCCTTCACAGATACGCAGTATTTT. The encoded protein is CASSSFTDTQYF. The chain joins TRBV5-1 to TRBJ2-3, with D unresolved. This CDR3 has 12 residues. Germline values: CDR1 SGHRS, CDR2 YFSETQ. V lost 3 bases and J lost 2, with 4 bases in between. The complete variable domain, with remaining parts taken from reference TRBV5-1 and TRBJ2-3, reads KAGVTQTPRYLIKTRGQQVTLSCSPISGHRSVSWYQQTPGQGLQFLFEYFSETQRNKGNFPGRFSGRQFSNSRSEMNVSTLELGDSALYLCASSSFTDTQYFGPGTRLTVL.

There are a few counts of this clone. This chain links TRBV29-1 with TRBJ2-1, with D perhaps TRBD2 (5 bases). V was shortened by 5 bases and J by 5 bases, with 19 bases between the two germline ends. The CDR3 extends over 15 amino acids. Germline V lookup: CDR1 SQVTM, CDR2 ANQGSEA. The DNA of the CDR3 is TGCAGCGTTACCCCGTTTCGAGGGAGTCACAATGAGCAGTTCTTC. This gives the protein CSVTPFRGSHNEQFF.

V gene TRBV19 combines with J gene TRBJ2-6, with D possibly TRBD1 on 6 matching bases. Looked up from germline, CDR1 is LNHDA and CDR2 is SQIVND (reference sequence). CDR3 size: 15 residues. V dropped 4 bases and J dropped 2 bases, with 9 bases sitting between them. CDR3 sequence reads: CASSTNRAGANVLTF. The CDR3 DNA follows: TGTGCCAGTAGTACAAACAGGGCTGGGGCCAACGTCCTGACTTTC.

V gene TRBV2 combines with J gene TRBJ1-5; weak D call: TRBD1 (5 bases). V lost 4 bases and J lost 6, with 7 bases in between. Germline CDR1 is SNHLY and CDR2 is FYNNEI. The CDR3 covers 12 residues. The CDR3 region is CASSVDSQPQHF. CDR3 nucleotides: TGTGCCAGCAGTGTCGACAGTCAGCCCCAGCATTTT.

The CDR3 loop is CASMGGSRTEAFF. The CDR3 DNA is TGTGCCAGCATGGGAGGGAGTCGGACTGAAGCTTTCTTT. The V call is TRBV28, the J call TRBJ1-1; no clear D gene. Trimming pared 7 bases from V and 5 bases from J, leaving 14 bases between. Germline V gene data show CDR1 as MDHEN and CDR2 as SYDVKM. The CDR3 contains 13 residues.

CDR3 sequence reads: CASSTPSGSYEQYF. CDR3 DNA: TGTGCCAGCAGTACCCCTAGCGGATCCTACGAGCAGTACTTC. The chain links TRBV6-6 to TRBJ2-7; the match to TRBD2 covers 7 bases. CDR3 length: 14 amino acids. With V trimmed by 5 bases and J by 1 base, 5 bases remained unmatched. Germline loops: CDR1 MNHNY, CDR2 SVGAGI (reference sequence).

This sequence joins TRBV10-2 and TRBJ1-1, with TRBD1 as a possible D gene (5 bases). The CDR3 covers 13 residues. V lost 5 bases and J 1 base, leaving 8 bases between the germline ends. Germline V gene sequence: CDR1 WSHSY, CDR2 SAAADI. The CDR3 spells CASSQGANTEAFF. CDR3 bases: TGCGCCAGCAGTCAAGGGGCGAACACTGAAGCTTTCTTT.

The V gene is TRBV21-1, the J gene TRBJ1-6. TRBV21-1 is noted as a pseudogene. The CDR3 sequence is 14 residues long. The CDR3 region is CASMPSSYNSPLHF. In nucleotides, the CDR3 is TGTGCCAGCATGCCTAGCTCCTATAATTCACCCCTCCACTTT.

The CDR3 DNA reads TGTGCCAGCAGCCCCCGTGCGGCTCTTGGTGCCAAAAACATTCAGTACTTC. Amino acid sequence: CASSPRAALGAKNIQYF. The genes are TRBV7-9 and TRBJ2-4; D uncertain. Trimming pared 5 bases from V and 1 base from J, leaving 18 bases between. The CDR3 is 17 residues long. Germline V lookup: CDR1 SEHNR, CDR2 FQNEAQ (reference sequence).

The chain links TRBV14 to TRBJ1-1, with D hard to call. Deletions cut 1 base from V and 4 bases from J, with 7 bases between. Germline CDR1 SGHDN, CDR2 FVKESK. The CDR3 is made up of 13 amino acids. This chain's CDR3 is CASSQVAGTEAFF. The CDR3, as DNA: TGTGCCAGCAGCCAAGTCGCGGGCACTGAAGCTTTCTTT.

The rearrangement links TRBV7-8 to TRBJ2-7, with D possibly matching TRBD2 (5 bases). Germline loops: CDR1 SGHVS, CDR2 FQNEAQ. The V end lost 6 bases, the J end lost 2 bases, and 17 bases lay between the germline ends. This CDR3 spans 15 amino acids. The CDR3 sequence is CASRKERWAPYEQYF. The CDR3 DNA reads as TGTGCCAGCAGAAAAGAGCGGTGGGCCCCCTACGAGCAGTACTTC. Using reference TRBV7-8 and TRBJ2-7 for the parts outside the CDR3, the full variable domain is GAGVSQSPRYKVAKRGQDVALRCDPISGHVSLFWYQQALGQGPEFLTYFQNEAQLDKSGLPSDRFFAERPEGSVSTLKIQRTQQEDSAVYLCASRKERWAPYEQYFGPGTRLTVT.

The rearrangement links TRBV5-4 to TRBJ2-2, with 13 bases fitting TRBD2. This CDR3 spans 16 amino acids. Unmatched junction bases numbered 3, after V lost 3 bases and J lost 4 bases. The V gene's germline CDR1 is SGHNT and CDR2 YYREEE (reference sequence). CDR3 nucleotides: TGTGCCAGCAGCTCGGGACTAGCGGGACTCACCGGGGAGCTGTTTTTT. Encoded protein: CASSSGLAGLTGELFF.

The rearrangement uses TRBV25-1 and TRBJ1-1; 7 nucleotides line up with TRBD1. With 4 bases clipped from V and 1 base from J, the junction kept 9 bases outside the gene matches. Germline V lookup: CDR1 MGHDK, CDR2 SYGVNS. The CDR3 consists of 16 residues. CDR3 protein: CASSGGDSFTNTEAFF. CDR3 bases: TGTGCCAGCAGTGGGGGGGACAGTTTCACGAACACTGAAGCTTTCTTT.

This sequence joins TRBV11-2 and TRBJ1-3; 7 nucleotides line up with TRBD1. Looked up from germline, CDR1 is SGHAT and CDR2 is FQNNGV. The length of the CDR3 is 15 residues. V shed 4 bases and J 3 bases; nucleotides not matched to a gene: 6. CDR3 nucleotides: TGTGCCAGCAGCTCTAACAGGGGTGGTGGAAACACCATATATTTT. Translating it yields CASSSNRGGGNTIYF.

V and J are TRBV10-3 and TRBJ1-1, with TRBD1 identical over 10 bases. Trimming removed 0 bases from V and 3 bases from J; junction bases left unmatched: 1. Germline V gene sequence: CDR1 ENHRY, CDR2 SYGVKD. CDR3 size: 15 residues. CDR3 sequence: CAISESGTGDTEAFF. The CDR3, as DNA: TGTGCCATCAGTGAGTCCGGGACAGGGGACACTGAAGCTTTCTTT.

This clone was detected a few times. The chain employs TRBV7-9 and TRBJ1-2, with D possibly being TRBD1 (6 bases). V was clipped by 2 bases and J by 0 bases, with 13 bases between them. CDR1 is SEHNR, CDR2 FQNEAQ, per germline (reference sequence). The CDR3 covers 16 residues. CDR3 nucleotides: TGTGCCAGCAGCTTATACGTTGGACAGCCTAACTATGGCTACACCTTC. Protein: CASSLYVGQPNYGYTF.

DNA for the CDR3: TGTGCCAGCATCGACAGGTCTGGAAACACCATATATTTT. This sequence encodes CASIDRSGNTIYF. J is TRBJ1-3 and V is TRBV6-5; D possibly corresponds to TRBD1 (6 bases). The ends were cut back, 7 bases at V and 1 base at J, with 8 bases in the middle. CDR1 and CDR2 from the germline V gene are MNHEY and SVGAGI. The CDR3 is made up of 13 amino acids.

The chain employs TRBV5-4 and TRBJ2-5; a possible D gene is TRBD1 (6 bases). Germline CDR1 is SGHNT and CDR2 is YYREEE (reference sequence). The CDR3 contains 15 residues. Trimming took off 4 bases at V and 2 bases at J, with 15 bases between the two ends. CDR3 sequence: CASSPEGRGQETQYF. The DNA of the CDR3 is TGTGCCAGCAGCCCCGAGGGCAGGGGACAAGAGACCCAGTACTTC.

The rearrangement links TRBV6-5 to TRBJ1-1; D possibly corresponds to TRBD1 (6 bases). CDR1 MNHEY and CDR2 SVGAGI come from the germline V gene. V was trimmed by 7 bases and J by 4 bases, leaving 13 bases between them. The CDR3 covers 13 residues. Written as DNA, the CDR3 is TGTGCCAGCACCACCCAGGGGACCACTGAAGCTTTCTTT. The encoded protein is CASTTQGTTEAFF.

In its sample, this clone was seen once. The chain couples TRBV7-2 to TRBJ2-4, with 9 nucleotides matching TRBD2. The CDR3 is 16 residues long. After removal of 4 bases from V and 10 bases from J, the junction contained 14 bases not matched to a gene. Germline V gives CDR1 SGHTA, CDR2 FQGNSA. CDR3 DNA sequence: TGTGCCAGCAGCTCCCTGGGGCGGGGGGGCCGAGGGATTCAGTACTTC. Its protein product is CASSSLGRGGRGIQYF.

The chain couples TRBV20-1 to TRBJ2-5, with a tentative D call TRBD2 (6 bases). V gave up 3 bases and J gave up 2 bases, with 19 bases separating them. CDR1 and CDR2 (germline): DFQATT, SNEGSKA (reference sequence). The CDR3 contains 16 residues. The CDR3 region is CSASTVGGRYQETQYF. CDR3 coding DNA: TGCAGTGCTAGTACGGTCGGGGGACGATATCAAGAGACCCAGTACTTC.

The chain recombines TRBV19 with TRBJ2-7; 11 nucleotides agree with TRBD1. After removal of 6 bases from V and 5 bases from J, the junction contained 9 bases not matched to a gene. The CDR3 is 15 amino acids. From germline, CDR1 is LNHDA and CDR2 SQIVND (reference sequence). This CDR3 is CASSFRDRGFDEQYF. The CDR3 DNA reads as TGTGCCAGTAGCTTTCGGGACAGGGGGTTCGACGAGCAGTACTTC.

The chain carries TRBV6-5 and TRBJ2-7, with TRBD1 identical over 10 bases. This CDR3 contains 14 residues. Per the germline V gene, CDR1 is MNHEY and CDR2 is SVGAGI. V was pared by 5 bases and J by 3 bases, with 4 bases of the junction left unmatched. CDR3 DNA sequence: TGTGCCAGCAGTCCGGGACAGGGGTTCTACGAGCAGTACTTC. Translated: CASSPGQGFYEQYF.

A note on this clone: At one of its ends the junction is not consistent with the germline gene, which may arise from a read error. This chain joins TRBV12-3 or TRBV12-4 and TRBJ2-7; TRBD1 aligns across 7 bases. The CDR3 is 12 residues long. The DNA for the CDR3 is TGTGCCAGCAGCCTCAGACAGGGTTCAAGGGAATTC. Amino acid sequence: CASSLRQGSREF.

J is TRBJ1-5 and V is TRBV19; 8 nucleotides align to TRBD1. Germline CDR1 LNHDA, CDR2 SQIVND (reference sequence). Trimming removed 6 bases from V and 10 bases from J; junction bases left unmatched: 14. This CDR3 contains 15 residues. Here the CDR3 DNA reads TGTGCCAGTAGGGTTTTGGGACAGGTAACGCGACCCCAGCATTTT. Residues: CASRVLGQVTRPQHF. The variable domain in full, with the rest retrieved from reference TRBV19 and TRBJ1-5, is DGGITQSPKYLFRKEGQNVTLSCEQNLNHDAMYWYRQDPGQGLRLIYYSQIVNDFQKGDIAEGYSVSREKKESFPLTVTSAQKNPTAFYLCASRVLGQVTRPQHFGDGTRLSIL.

The J gene is TRBJ2-3, the V gene TRBV13, with 10 bases identical to TRBD1. Germline V gives CDR1 PRHDT, CDR2 FYEKMQ (reference sequence). V lost 3 bases and J lost 4; bases outside the gene matches: 7. The CDR3 is 16 residues long. The CDR3 region is CASSFWDRGRSDTQYF. The CDR3 DNA reads TGTGCCAGCAGCTTTTGGGACAGGGGTCGTTCAGATACGCAGTATTTT.